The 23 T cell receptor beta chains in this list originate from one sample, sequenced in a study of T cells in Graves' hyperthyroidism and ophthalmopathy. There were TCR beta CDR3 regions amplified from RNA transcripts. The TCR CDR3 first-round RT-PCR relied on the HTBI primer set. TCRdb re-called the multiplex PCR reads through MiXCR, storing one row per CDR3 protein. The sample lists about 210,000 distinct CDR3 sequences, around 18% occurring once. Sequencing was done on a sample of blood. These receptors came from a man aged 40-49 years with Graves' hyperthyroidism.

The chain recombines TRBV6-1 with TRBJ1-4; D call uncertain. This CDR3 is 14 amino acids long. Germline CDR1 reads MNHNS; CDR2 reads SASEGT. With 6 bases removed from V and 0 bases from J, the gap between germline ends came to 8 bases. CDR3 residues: CASSAIATNEKLFF. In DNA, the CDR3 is TGTGCCAGCAGCGCTATTGCAACTAATGAAAAACTGTTTTTT.

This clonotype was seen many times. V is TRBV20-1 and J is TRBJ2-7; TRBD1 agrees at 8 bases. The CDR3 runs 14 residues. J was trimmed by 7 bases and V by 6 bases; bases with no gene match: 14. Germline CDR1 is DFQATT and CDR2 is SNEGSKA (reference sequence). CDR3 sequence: CSATTRTGWGEQYF. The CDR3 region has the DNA TGCAGTGCAACAACTCGGACAGGGTGGGGGGAGCAGTACTTC.

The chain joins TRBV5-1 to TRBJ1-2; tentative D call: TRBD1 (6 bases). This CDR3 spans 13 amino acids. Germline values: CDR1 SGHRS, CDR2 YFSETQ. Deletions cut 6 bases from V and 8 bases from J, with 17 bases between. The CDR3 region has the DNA TGCGCCAGCACCCGAGAGGGGGGAGAAGGCTACACCTTC. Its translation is CASTREGGEGYTF.

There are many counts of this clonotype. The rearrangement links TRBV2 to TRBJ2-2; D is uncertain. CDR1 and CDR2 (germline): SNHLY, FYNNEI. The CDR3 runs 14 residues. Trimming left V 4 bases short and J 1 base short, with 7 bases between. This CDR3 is CASSVSQNTGELFF. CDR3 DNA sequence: TGTGCCAGCAGTGTTAGCCAGAACACCGGGGAGCTGTTTTTT.

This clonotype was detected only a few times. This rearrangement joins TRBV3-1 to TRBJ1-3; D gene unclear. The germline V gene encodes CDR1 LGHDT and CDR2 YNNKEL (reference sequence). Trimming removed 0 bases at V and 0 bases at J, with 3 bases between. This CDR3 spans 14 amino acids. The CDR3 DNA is TGTGCCAGCAGCCAAGACCGCTCTGGAAACACCATATATTTT. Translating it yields CASSQDRSGNTIYF.

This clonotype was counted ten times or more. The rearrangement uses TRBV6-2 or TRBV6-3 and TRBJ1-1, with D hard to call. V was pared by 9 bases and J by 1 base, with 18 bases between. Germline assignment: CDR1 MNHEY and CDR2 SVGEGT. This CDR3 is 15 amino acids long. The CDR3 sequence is CASHTGVRTNTEAFF. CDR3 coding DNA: TGTGCCAGTCACACCGGAGTGCGGACGAACACTGAAGCTTTCTTT.

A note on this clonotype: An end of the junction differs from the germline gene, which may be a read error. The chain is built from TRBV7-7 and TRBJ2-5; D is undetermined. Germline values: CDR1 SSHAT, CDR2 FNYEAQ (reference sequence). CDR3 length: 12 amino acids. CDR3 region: CASSLFGETQYF. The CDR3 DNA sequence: TGTGCTAGCAGCTTATTTGGGGAGACCCAGTACTTC.

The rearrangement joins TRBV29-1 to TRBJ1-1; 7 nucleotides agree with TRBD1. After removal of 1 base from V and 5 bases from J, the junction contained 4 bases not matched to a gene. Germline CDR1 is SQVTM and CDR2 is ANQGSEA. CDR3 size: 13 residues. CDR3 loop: CSVEVAGGTEAFF. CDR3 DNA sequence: TGCAGCGTTGAAGTGGCAGGGGGGACTGAAGCTTTCTTT.

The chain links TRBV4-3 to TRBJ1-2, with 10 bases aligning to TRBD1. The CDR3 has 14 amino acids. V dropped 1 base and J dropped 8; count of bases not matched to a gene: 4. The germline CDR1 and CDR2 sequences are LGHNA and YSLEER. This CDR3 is CASSQAGTGDGYTF. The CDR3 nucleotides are TGCGCCAGCAGCCAAGCTGGGACAGGGGACGGCTACACCTTC.

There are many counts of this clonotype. The CDR3: CASSPGQGTGYTF. The CDR3 region has the DNA TGTGCCAGCAGCCCCGGACAGGGGACGGGCTACACCTTC. This rearrangement joins TRBV11-2 to TRBJ1-2; 9 bases fit TRBD1. Unmatched junction bases numbered 6, after V lost 5 bases and J lost 8 bases. The CDR3 is 13 amino acids. Germline CDR1 and CDR2: SGHAT and FQNNGV.

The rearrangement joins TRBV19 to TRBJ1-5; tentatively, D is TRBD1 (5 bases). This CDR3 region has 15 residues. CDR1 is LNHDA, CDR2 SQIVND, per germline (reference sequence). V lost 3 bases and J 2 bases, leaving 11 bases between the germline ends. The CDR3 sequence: CASSIPTGGNQPQHF. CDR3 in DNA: TGTGCCAGTAGTATCCCGACGGGGGGCAATCAGCCCCAGCATTTT.

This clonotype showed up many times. The CDR3 here is CASSSNNWDRDYEQYF. CDR3 in DNA: TGTGCCAGCAGTTCAAACAATTGGGACAGGGACTACGAGCAGTACTTC. The V gene is TRBV28, the J gene TRBJ2-7; 9 bases line up with TRBD1. V gave up 4 bases and J gave up 3 bases; unmatched junction bases: 10. This CDR3 spans 16 amino acids. CDR1 and CDR2 (germline): MDHEN, SYDVKM.

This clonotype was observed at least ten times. CDR3 loop: CASSPLGQGAYEQYF. For the CDR3, the DNA is TGTGCCAGCAGCCCATTGGGGCAGGGGGCCTACGAGCAGTACTTC. The chain employs TRBV11-2 and TRBJ2-7, with TRBD1 identical over 7 bases. Trimming took 5 bases from V and 2 from J; bases not matched to a gene: 9. The germline V gene encodes CDR1 SGHAT and CDR2 FQNNGV. The CDR3 covers 15 residues.

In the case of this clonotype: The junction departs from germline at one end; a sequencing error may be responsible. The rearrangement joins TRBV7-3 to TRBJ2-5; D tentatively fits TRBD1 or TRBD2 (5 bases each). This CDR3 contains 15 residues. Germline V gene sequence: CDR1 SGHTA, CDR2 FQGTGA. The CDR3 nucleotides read TGTGCCAGCAGCCTCCATTGGGACCGTCAAGAGAACCAGTACTTC. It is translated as CASSLHWDRQENQYF.

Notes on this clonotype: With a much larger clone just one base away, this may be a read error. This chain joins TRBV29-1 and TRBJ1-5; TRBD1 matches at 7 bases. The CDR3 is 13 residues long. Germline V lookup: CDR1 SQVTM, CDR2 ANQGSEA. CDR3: CSVTYQGDQPPHF. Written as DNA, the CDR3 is TGCAGCGTTACGTACCAGGGGGACCAGCCCCCGCATTTT.

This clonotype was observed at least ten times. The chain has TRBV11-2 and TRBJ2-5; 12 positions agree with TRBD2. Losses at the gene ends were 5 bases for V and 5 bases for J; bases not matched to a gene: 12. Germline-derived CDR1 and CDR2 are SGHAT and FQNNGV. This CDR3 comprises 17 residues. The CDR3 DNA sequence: TGTGCCAGCAGCCGTATTGGACTAGCGGGGCTTTTTGAGACCCAGTACTTC. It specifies CASSRIGLAGLFETQYF. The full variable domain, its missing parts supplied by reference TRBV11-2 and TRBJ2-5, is EAGVAQSPRYKIIEKRQSVAFWCNPISGHATLYWYQQILGQGPKLLIQFQNNGVVDDSQLPKDRFSAERLKGVDSTLKIQPAKLEDSAVYLCASSRIGLAGLFETQYFGPGTRLLVL.

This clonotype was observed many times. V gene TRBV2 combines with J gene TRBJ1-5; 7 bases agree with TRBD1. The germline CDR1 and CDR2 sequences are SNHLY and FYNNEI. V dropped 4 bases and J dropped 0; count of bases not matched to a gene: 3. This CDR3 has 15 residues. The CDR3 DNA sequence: TGTGCCAGCAGTGCGGGACAGACTAGCAATCAGCCCCAGCATTTT. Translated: CASSAGQTSNQPQHF.

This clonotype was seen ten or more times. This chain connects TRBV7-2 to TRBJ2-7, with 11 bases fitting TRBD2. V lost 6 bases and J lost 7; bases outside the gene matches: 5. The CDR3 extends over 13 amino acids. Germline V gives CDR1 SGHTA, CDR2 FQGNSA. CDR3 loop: CASRILAGDEQYF. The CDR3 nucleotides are TGTGCCAGCAGAATACTAGCGGGGGATGAGCAGTACTTC.

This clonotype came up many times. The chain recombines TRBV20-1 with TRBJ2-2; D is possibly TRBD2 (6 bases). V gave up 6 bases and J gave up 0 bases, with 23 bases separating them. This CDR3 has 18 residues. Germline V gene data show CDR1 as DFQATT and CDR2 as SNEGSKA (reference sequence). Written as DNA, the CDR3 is TGCAGTGCCAGGAATAGGGACTCCTGGGGGTCGAACACCGGGGAGCTGTTTTTT. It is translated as CSARNRDSWGSNTGELFF.

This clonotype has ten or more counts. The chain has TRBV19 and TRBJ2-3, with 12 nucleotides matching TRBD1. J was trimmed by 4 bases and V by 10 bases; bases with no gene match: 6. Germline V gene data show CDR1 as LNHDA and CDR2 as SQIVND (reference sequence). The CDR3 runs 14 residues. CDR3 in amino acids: CATGTGGVPDTQYF. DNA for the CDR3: TGTGCCACCGGGACAGGGGGCGTACCAGATACGCAGTATTTT.

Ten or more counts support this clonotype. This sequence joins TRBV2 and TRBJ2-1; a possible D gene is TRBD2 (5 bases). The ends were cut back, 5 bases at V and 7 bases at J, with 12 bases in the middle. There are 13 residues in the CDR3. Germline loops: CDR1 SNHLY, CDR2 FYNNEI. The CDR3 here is CASSYQLVNEQFF. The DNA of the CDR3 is TGTGCCAGCAGTTATCAACTAGTTAATGAGCAGTTCTTC.

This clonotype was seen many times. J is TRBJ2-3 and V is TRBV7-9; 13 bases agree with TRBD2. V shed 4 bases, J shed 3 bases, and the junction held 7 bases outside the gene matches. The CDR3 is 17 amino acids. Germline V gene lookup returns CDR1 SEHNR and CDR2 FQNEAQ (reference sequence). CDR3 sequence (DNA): TGTGCCAGCAGCTCCGGACTAGCGGGGGCGGTGACAGATACGCAGTATTTT. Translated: CASSSGLAGAVTDTQYF. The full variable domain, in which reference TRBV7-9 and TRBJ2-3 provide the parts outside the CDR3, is DTGVSQNPRHKITKRGQNVTFRCDPISEHNRLYWYRQTLGQGPEFLTYFQNEAQLEKSRLLSDRFSAERPKGSFSTLEIQRTEQGDSAMYLCASSSGLAGAVTDTQYFGPGTRLTVL.

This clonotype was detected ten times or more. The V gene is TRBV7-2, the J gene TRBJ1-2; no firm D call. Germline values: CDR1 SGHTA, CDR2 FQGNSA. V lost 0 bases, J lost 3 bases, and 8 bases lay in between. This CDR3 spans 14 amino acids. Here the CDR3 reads CASSLAGAHYGYTF. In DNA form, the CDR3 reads TGTGCCAGCAGCTTAGCAGGAGCCCACTATGGCTACACCTTC.